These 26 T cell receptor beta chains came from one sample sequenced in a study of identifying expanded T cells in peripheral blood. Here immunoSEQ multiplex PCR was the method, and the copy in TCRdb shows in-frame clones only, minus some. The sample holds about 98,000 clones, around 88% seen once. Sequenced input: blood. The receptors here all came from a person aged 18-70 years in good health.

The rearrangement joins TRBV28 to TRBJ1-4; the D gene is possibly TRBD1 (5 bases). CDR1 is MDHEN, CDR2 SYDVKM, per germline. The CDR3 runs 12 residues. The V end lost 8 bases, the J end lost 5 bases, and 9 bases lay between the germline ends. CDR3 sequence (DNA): TGTGCCAGCGGCCAGGGAAATGAAAAACTGTTTTTT. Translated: CASGQGNEKLFF.

The CDR3 region is CASNLQGNRRDGYTF. Written as DNA, the CDR3 is TGTGCCAGCAACTTACAGGGAAATAGGCGAGATGGCTACACCTTC. The chain uses TRBV2 and TRBJ1-2; a weak D match, TRBD1 (6 bases). Trimming shortened V by 7 bases and J by 6 bases, and 21 bases separated the two germline ends. The germline gives CDR1 SNHLY, CDR2 FYNNEI. This CDR3 region has 15 residues.

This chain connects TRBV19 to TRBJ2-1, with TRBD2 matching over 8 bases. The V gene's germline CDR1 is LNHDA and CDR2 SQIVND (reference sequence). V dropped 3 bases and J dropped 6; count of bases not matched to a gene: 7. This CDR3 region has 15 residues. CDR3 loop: CASSIPAAGVNEQFF. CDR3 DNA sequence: TGTGCCAGTAGTATCCCGGCAGCGGGAGTCAATGAGCAGTTCTTC.

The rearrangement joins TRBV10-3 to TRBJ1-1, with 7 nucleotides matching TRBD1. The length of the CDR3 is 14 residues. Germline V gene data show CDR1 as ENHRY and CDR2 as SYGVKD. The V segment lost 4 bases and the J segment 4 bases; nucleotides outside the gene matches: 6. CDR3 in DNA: TGTGCCATCAGTGTAAGACAGGGTGGCACTGAAGCTTTCTTT. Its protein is CAISVRQGGTEAFF.

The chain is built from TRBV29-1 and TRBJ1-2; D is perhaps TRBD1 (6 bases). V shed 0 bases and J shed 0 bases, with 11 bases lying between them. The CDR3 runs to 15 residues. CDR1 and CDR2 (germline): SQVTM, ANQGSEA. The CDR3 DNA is TGCAGCGTTGAAGAGATAGGGGGGACTAACTATGGCTACACCTTC. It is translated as CSVEEIGGTNYGYTF.

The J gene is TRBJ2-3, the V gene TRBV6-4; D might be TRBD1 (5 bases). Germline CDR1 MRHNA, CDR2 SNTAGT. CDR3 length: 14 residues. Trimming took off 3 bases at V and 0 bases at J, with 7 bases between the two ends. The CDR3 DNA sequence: TGTGCCAGCAGTGAAACAGGTAGCACAGATACGCAGTATTTT. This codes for CASSETGSTDTQYF.

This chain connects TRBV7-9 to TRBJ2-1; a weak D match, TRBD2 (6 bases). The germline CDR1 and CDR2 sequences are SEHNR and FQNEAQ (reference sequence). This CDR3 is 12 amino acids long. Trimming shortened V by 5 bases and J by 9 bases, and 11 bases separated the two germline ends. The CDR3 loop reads CASSPGVVEQFF. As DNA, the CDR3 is TGTGCCAGCAGCCCGGGGGTTGTTGAGCAGTTCTTC.

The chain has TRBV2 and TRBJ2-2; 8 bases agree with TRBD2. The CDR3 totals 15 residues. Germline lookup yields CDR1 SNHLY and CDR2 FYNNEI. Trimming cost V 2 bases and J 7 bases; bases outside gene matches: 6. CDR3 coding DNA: TGTGCCAGCAGTGAAACGGCGGGAGGACTCGGGGAGCTGTTTTTT. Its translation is CASSETAGGLGELFF.

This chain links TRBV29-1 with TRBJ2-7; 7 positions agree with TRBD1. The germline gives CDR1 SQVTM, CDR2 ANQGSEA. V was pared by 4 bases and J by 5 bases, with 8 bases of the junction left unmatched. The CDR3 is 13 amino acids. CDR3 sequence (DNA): TGCAGCGTTGGGAGACAGGGTCCCAACGAGCAGTACTTC. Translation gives CSVGRQGPNEQYF.

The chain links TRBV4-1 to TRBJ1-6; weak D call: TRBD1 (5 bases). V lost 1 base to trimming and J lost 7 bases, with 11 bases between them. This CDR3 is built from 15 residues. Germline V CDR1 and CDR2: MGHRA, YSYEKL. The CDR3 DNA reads TGCGCCAGCAGCCAAGCCGGGGACGCCAATTCACCCCTCCACTTT. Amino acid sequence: CASSQAGDANSPLHF.

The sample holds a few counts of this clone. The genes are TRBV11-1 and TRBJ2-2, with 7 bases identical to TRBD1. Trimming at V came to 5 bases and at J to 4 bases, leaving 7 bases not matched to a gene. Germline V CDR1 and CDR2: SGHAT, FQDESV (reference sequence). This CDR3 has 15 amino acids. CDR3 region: CASSVQTGPTGELFF. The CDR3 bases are TGTGCCAGCAGCGTACAGACAGGGCCCACCGGGGAGCTGTTTTTT.

The CDR3 protein is CASSTRLAGGNNEQFF. In nucleotides, the CDR3 is TGTGCCAGCAGCACTAGACTAGCGGGGGGGAACAATGAGCAGTTCTTC. V gene TRBV7-2 combines with J gene TRBJ2-1, with 14 bases fitting TRBD2. The V and J ends lost 5 bases and 5 bases, in that order; junction bases with no gene match: 5. The CDR3 runs to 16 residues. Germline CDR1 reads SGHTA; CDR2 reads FQGNSA.

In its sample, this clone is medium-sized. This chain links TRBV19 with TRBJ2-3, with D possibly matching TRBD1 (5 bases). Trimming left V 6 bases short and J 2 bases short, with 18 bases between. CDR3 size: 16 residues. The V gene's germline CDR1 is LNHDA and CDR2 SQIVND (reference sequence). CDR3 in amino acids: CASRPRGRLATDTQYF. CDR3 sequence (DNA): TGTGCCAGTAGACCTAGGGGCCGTTTAGCCACAGATACGCAGTATTTT.

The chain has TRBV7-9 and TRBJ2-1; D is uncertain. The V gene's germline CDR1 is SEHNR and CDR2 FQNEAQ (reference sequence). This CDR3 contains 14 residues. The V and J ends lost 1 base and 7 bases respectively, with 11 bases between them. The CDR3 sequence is CASSLGLASNEQFF. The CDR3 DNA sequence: TGTGCCAGCAGCTTAGGACTGGCGTCGAATGAGCAGTTCTTC.

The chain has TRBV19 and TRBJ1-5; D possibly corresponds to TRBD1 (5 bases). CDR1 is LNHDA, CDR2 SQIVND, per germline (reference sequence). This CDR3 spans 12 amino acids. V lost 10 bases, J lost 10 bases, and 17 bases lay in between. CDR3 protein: CATALEGSPQHF. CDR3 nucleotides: TGTGCCACCGCGTTAGAGGGGTCACCCCAGCATTTT.

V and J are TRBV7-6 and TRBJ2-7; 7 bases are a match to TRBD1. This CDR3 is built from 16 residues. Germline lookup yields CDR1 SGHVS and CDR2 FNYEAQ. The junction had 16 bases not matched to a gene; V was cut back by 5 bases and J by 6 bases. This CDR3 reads CASSQSRRQGDGEQYF. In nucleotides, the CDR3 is TGTGCCAGCAGCCAGTCGAGGAGGCAGGGGGACGGCGAGCAGTACTTC. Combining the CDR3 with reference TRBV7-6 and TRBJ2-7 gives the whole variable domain GAGVSQSPRYKVTKRGQDVALRCDPISGHVSLYWYRQALGQGPEFLTYFNYEAQQDKSGLPNDRFSAERPEGSISTLTIQRTEQRDSAMYRCASSQSRRQGDGEQYFGPGTRLTVT.

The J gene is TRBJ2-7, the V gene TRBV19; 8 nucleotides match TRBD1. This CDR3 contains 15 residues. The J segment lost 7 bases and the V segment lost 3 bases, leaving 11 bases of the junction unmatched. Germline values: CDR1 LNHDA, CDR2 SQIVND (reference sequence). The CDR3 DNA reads TGTGCCAGTAGTATTCAGAGACAGGGGTATATGGAGCAGTACTTC. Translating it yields CASSIQRQGYMEQYF.

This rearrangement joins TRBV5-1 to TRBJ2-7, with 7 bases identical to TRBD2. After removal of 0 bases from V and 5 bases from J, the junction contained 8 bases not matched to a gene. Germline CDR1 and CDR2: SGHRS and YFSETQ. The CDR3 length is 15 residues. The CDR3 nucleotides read TGCGCCAGCAGCTTGGGGTGGGAGGGCCTCAACGAGCAGTACTTC. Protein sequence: CASSLGWEGLNEQYF.

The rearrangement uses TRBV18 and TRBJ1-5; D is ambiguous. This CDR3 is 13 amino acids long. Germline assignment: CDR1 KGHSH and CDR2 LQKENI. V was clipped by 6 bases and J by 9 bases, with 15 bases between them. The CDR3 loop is CASSDGENRPQHF. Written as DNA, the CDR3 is TGTGCCAGCTCCGACGGGGAGAATAGGCCCCAGCATTTT.

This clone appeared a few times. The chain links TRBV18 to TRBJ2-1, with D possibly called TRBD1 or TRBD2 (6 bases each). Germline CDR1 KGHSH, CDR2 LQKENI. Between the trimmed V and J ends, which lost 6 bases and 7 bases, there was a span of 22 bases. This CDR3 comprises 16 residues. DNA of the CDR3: TGTGCCAGCTCTTCCACCTTTGGTCAGGGGAGGAATGAGCAGTTCTTC. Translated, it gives CASSSTFGQGRNEQFF.

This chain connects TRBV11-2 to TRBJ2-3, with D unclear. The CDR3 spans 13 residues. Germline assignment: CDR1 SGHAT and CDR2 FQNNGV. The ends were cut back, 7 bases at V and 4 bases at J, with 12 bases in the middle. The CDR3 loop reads CASTNILSDTQYF. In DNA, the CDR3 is TGTGCCAGCACCAATATTTTGTCAGATACGCAGTATTTT. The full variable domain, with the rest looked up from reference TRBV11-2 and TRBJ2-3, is EAGVAQSPRYKIIEKRQSVAFWCNPISGHATLYWYQQILGQGPKLLIQFQNNGVVDDSQLPKDRFSAERLKGVDSTLKIQPAKLEDSAVYLCASTNILSDTQYFGPGTRLTVL.

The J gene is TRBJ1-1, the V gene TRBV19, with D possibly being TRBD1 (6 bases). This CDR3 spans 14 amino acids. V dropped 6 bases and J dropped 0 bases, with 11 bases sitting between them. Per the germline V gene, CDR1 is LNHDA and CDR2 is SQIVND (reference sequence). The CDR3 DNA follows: TGTGCCAGTAGAGAGACAGGCATGAACACTGAAGCTTTCTTT. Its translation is CASRETGMNTEAFF.

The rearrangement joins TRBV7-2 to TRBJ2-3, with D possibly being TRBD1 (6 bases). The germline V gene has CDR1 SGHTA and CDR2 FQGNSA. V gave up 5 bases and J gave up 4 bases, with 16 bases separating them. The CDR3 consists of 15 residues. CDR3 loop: CASSPTGGAPDTQYF. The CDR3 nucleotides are TGTGCCAGCAGCCCGACAGGAGGAGCCCCAGATACGCAGTATTTT. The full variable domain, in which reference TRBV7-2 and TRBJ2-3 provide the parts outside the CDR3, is GAGVSQSPSNKVTEKGKDVELRCDPISGHTALYWYRQSLGQGLEFLIYFQGNSAPDKSGLPSDRFSAERTGGSVSTLTIQRTQQEDSAVYLCASSPTGGAPDTQYFGPGTRLTVL.

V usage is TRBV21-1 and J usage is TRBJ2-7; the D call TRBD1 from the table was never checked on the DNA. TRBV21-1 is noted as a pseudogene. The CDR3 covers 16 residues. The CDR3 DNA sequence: TGTGCCAGCAGCAAAAAAAGGGCGGACAGTTCCTACGAGCAGTACTTC. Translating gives CASSKKRADSSYEQYF.

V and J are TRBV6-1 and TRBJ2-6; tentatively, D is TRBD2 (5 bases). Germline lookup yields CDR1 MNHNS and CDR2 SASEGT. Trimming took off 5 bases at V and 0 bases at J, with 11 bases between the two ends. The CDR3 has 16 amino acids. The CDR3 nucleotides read TGTGCCAGCAGTAAAGGGAGAGGCTCTGGGGCCAACGTCCTGACTTTC. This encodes CASSKGRGSGANVLTF.

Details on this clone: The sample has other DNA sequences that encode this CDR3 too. The CDR3 spells CASTFTGTGRYEQYF. CDR3 coding DNA: TGCGCCAGCACCTTCACCGGGACAGGGAGGTACGAGCAGTACTTC. The chain joins TRBV10-1 to TRBJ2-7, with TRBD1 identical over 9 bases. Germline CDR1 reads WNHNN; CDR2 reads SYGVQD (reference sequence). CDR3 length equals 15 residues. Unmatched junction bases numbered 11, after V lost 7 bases and J lost 4 bases.